This T cell receptor (beta chain) originates from a study of cytomegalovirus exposure and HLA in healthy donors. With V trimmed by 8 bases and J by 2 bases, 8 bases remained unmatched. Germline V gives CDR1 LNHDA, CDR2 SQIVND (reference sequence). The length of the CDR3 is 15 residues. 13 Jbeta primers and 60 Vbeta primers were used for the PCR. This table comes from immunoSEQ multiplex PCR, and its TCRdb copy is limited to in-frame clones, with some not included. The sample holds approximately 140,000 clones, 70% to 80% seen once. The chain has TRBV19 and TRBJ2-1; 8 bases are shared with TRBD2. The sample consisted of PBMCs. This receptor was identified in an older woman in good health and CMV-seropositive. The CDR3 loop reads CASSGGLRTYNEQFF. As DNA, the CDR3 is TGTGCCAGTTCGGGGGGGCTCAGGACCTACAATGAGCAGTTCTTC.